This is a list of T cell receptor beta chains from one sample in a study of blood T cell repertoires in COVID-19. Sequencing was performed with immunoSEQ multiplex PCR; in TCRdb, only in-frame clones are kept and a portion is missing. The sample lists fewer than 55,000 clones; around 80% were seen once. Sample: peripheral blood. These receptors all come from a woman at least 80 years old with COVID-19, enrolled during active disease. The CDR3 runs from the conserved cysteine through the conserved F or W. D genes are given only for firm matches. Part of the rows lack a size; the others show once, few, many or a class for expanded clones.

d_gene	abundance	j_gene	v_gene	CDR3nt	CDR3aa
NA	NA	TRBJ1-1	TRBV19	TGTGCCAGTAGTAGACCGGGACAAGCGAACACTGAAGCTTTCTTT	CASSRPGQANTEAFF
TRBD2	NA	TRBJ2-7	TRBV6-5	TGTGCCAGCAGACTTACTAGCGGGGAGCAGTACTTC	CASRLTSGEQYF
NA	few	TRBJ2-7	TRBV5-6	TGTGCCAGCAGCCCCACAGGGTCCGAGCAGTACTTC	CASSPTGSEQYF
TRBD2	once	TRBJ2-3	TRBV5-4	TGTGCCAGCAGCCGACTAGCGCTTGGCACAGATACGCAGTATTTT	CASSRLALGTDTQYF
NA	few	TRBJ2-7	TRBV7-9	TGTGCCAGCAGCCAAGGGGATGAGCAGTACTTC	CASSQGDEQYF
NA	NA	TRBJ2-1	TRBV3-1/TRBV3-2	TGTGCCAGCAGCCGGGACTGGGCAGGACACAATGAGCAGTTCTTC	CASSRDWAGHNEQFF
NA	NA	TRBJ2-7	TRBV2	TGTGCCAGCAGTCTGGGCGTTTTGGCAGGGGTCTACGAGCAGTACTTC	CASSLGVLAGVYEQYF
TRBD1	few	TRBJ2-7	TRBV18	TGTGCCAGCTCACCCCTGGACAGGGGGGCCTACGAGCAGTACTTC	CASSPLDRGAYEQYF
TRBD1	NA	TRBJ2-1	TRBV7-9	TGTGCCAGCAGTATTGGACAGGGGGCCCACAATGAGCAGTTCTTC	CASSIGQGAHNEQFF
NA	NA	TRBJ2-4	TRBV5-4	TGTGCCAGCAGCTTGAAAGGAGAAAACATTCAGTACTTC	CASSLKGENIQYF
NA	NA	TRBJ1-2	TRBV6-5	TGTGCCAGCAGGGGGTTGGGGAGGTACTATGGCTACACCTTC	CASRGLGRYYGYTF
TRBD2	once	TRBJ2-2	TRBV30	TGTGCCTGGAGGGGAGGGAGCGCGAACACCGGGGAGCTGTTTTTT	CAWRGGSANTGELFF
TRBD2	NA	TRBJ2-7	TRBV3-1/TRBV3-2	TGTGCCAGCATGCCGGCTAGCGGGAATACCTACGAGCAGTACTTC	CASMPASGNTYEQYF
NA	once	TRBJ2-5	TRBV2	TGTGCCAGCGCCGGGTCCACGCTAGAGACCCAGTACTTC	CASAGSTLETQYF
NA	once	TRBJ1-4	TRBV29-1	TGCAGCGTTGCACAGGTTGCAACTAATGAAAAACTGTTTTTT	CSVAQVATNEKLFF
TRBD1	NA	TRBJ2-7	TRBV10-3	TGTGCCATCAGTGGGGGACAGGACGGGGCCTACGAGCAGTACTTC	CAISGGQDGAYEQYF
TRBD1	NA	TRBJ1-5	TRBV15	TGTGCCACCAGCAGAGTTGGACAGGGGCTTCGGGGTGAGCCCCAGCATTTT	CATSRVGQGLRGEPQHF
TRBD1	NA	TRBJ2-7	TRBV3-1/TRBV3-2	TGTGCCAGCAGCCAAGTCGGGGACAGGGGCTACGAGCAGTACTTC	CASSQVGDRGYEQYF
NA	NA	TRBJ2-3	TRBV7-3	TGTGCCAGCAGCTTAACCAGCGTAACAGATACGCAGTATTTT	CASSLTSVTDTQYF
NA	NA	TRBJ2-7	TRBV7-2	TGTGCCAGCAGCTTTAGTACCTACGAGCAGTACTTC	CASSFSTYEQYF
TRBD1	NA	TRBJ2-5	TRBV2	TGTGCCAGCAGCCCCGGGACAGGGAGGGAGACCCAGTACTTC	CASSPGTGRETQYF
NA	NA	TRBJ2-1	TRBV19	TGTGCCAGTAGCCGGGGGGCGGAGTCCCCTCTTCTCGTCGAGCAGTTCTTC	CASSRGAESPLLVEQFF
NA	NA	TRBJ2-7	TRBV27	TGTGCCAGCAGCATACAGTTCCTCCCTTCCTACGAGCAGTACTTC	CASSIQFLPSYEQYF
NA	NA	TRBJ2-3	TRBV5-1	TGCGCCAGCAGCTTGACGGGAGTCAGCACAGATACGCAGTATTTT	CASSLTGVSTDTQYF
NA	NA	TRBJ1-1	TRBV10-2	TGCGCCAGCAGCCAGACATACACTGAAGCTTTCTTT	CASSQTYTEAFF
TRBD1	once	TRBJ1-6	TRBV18	TGTGCCAGCTCACCAGGACAGGGGGGTAATTCACCCCTCCACTTT	CASSPGQGGNSPLHF
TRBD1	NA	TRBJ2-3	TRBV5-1	TGCGCCAGCAGCTTTCAGGGGGCGAGGGCAGATACGCAGTATTTT	CASSFQGARADTQYF
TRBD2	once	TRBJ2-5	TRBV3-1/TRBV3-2	TGTGCCAGCAGCCAAGTGGCGGGAGATAGGGAGACCCAGTACTTC	CASSQVAGDRETQYF
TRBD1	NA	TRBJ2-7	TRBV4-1	TGCGCCAGCAGCCAAACCGGGACAGGCCTATCCTACGAGCAGTACTTC	CASSQTGTGLSYEQYF
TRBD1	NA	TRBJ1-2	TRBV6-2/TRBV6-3	TGTGCCAGCAGCCCGGACAGGGGCTCATCTGGCTACACCTTC	CASSPDRGSSGYTF
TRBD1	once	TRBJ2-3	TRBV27	TGTGCCAGCAGTCCTGGACAGGGGTTGGATACGCAGTATTTT	CASSPGQGLDTQYF
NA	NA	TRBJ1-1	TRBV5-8	TGTGCCAGCAGCTTGTCCGGAGGTCCGGGACTTGAAGCTTTCTTT	CASSLSGGPGLEAFF
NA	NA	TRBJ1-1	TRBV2	TGTGCCAGCAGTGTATTGGAGGTGAACACTGAAGCTTTCTTT	CASSVLEVNTEAFF
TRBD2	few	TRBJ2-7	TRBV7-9	TGTGCCAGCAGCCTAACCGGGACTAGCGCCTACGAGCAGTACTTC	CASSLTGTSAYEQYF
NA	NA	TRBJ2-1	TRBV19	TGTGCCAGTAGTATGGGGGGTAGCTCCTACAATGAGCAGTTCTTC	CASSMGGSSYNEQFF
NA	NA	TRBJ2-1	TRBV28	TGTGCCAGCAGTTTGAGTGGGAGTGTCTACAATGAGCAGTTCTTC	CASSLSGSVYNEQFF
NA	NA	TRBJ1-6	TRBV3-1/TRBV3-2	TGTGCCAGCAGCCAGGCAGGGAATTCACCCCTCCACTTT	CASSQAGNSPLHF
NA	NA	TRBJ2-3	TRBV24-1	TGTGCCACCAGTGATCCCAGAGGGCTGAGCACAGATACGCAGTATTTT	CATSDPRGLSTDTQYF
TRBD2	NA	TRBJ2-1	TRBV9	TGTGCCAGCAGCGGCGGGACTAGCGGACCCTACAATGAGCAGTTCTTC	CASSGGTSGPYNEQFF
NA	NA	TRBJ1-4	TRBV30	TGTGCCTGGAGTCTTGGGAGTTATGAAAAACTGTTTTTT	CAWSLGSYEKLFF
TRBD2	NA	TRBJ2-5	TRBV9	TGTGCCAGCAGCGTAGTAGGGACTAGCTTACAAGAGACCCAGTACTTC	CASSVVGTSLQETQYF
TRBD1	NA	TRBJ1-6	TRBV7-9	TGTGCCAGCAGCTTGGGGACAGGGGTGCGAAATTCACCCCTCCACTTT	CASSLGTGVRNSPLHF
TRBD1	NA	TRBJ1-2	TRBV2	TGTGCCAGCAGGGGGACAGGGTCATTCACTGGCTACACCTTC	CASRGTGSFTGYTF
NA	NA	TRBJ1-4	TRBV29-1	TGCAGCGTCAACGCCGGCGGGAATGAAAAACTGTTTTTT	CSVNAGGNEKLFF
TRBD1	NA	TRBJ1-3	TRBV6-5	TGTGCCAGCTTGACAGGGGGCGTCCAAAACACCATATATTTT	CASLTGGVQNTIYF
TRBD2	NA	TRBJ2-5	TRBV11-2	TGTGCCAGCAGCGTCATTGCGGGGACTAGCGGGAGGGCTCGGGAGACCCAGTACTTC	CASSVIAGTSGRARETQYF
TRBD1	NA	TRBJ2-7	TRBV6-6	TGTGCCAGCAGTGTGACAGGGAAGTCCCGCTACGAGCAGTACTTC	CASSVTGKSRYEQYF